The T cell receptor (beta chain) under discussion was sequenced for a study of blood T cell repertoires in COVID-19. Germline loops: CDR1 SGHRS, CDR2 YFSETQ. This CDR3 spans 17 amino acids. Trimming took 3 bases from V and 2 from J; bases not matched to a gene: 8. The table came from immunoSEQ multiplex PCR; TCRdb's copy has only in-frame clones and leaves some out. This table has around 250,000 clones, 65% to 85% appearing once. The clonotype comes from a woman in her forties who had recovered from COVID-19. V usage is TRBV5-1 and J usage is TRBJ2-3; 11 bases agree with TRBD2. The sample was peripheral blood. This CDR3 reads CASSSYLAGGNTDTQYF. CDR3 DNA: TGCGCCAGCAGCTCGTATCTAGCGGGGGGTAACACAGATACGCAGTATTTT. The complete variable domain, with remaining parts taken from reference TRBV5-1 and TRBJ2-3, reads KAGVTQTPRYLIKTRGQQVTLSCSPISGHRSVSWYQQTPGQGLQFLFEYFSETQRNKGNFPGRFSGRQFSNSRSEMNVSTLELGDSALYLCASSSYLAGGNTDTQYFGPGTRLTVL.